Listed here are 31 T cell receptor beta chains from one sample, sequenced in a study of T cell repertoires in cytomegalovirus infection. TCRdb independently ran MiXCR on the reads; one entry per CDR3 protein. The sample includes about 68,000 distinct CDR3 sequences, under 25% of them seen just once. Which antigens these TCRs recognize remains unknown. The sample consisted of PBMCs, sequenced either directly or after in vitro stimulation (not recorded which). The source is a human donor in good health (CMV status not recorded). Some clones in this sample may be carry-over from other donors' samples.

The V call is TRBV19, the J call TRBJ2-7; 7 nucleotides match TRBD2. The CDR3 has 17 amino acids. The trim removed 3 bases at V and 2 bases at J, leaving 13 bases unmatched. CDR1 and CDR2 (germline): LNHDA, SQIVND (reference sequence). CDR3 amino acids: CASSIVAWDSGPYEQYV. The CDR3 DNA follows: TGTGCCAGTAGTATCGTTGCTTGGGATAGCGGGCCCTACGAGCAGTACGTC.

A word on this clonotype: Since a much larger clone is just one base distant, this may be a read error. J is TRBJ1-2 and V is TRBV7-2; 7 nucleotides align to TRBD1. CDR3 size: 13 residues. Germline V gives CDR1 SGHTA, CDR2 FQGNSA. CDR3 bases: TGTGCCAGCAGCGTGGGACAGTTGTATGACTACACCTTC. Its translation: CASSVGQLYDYTF.

This clonotype showed up just a few times. V usage is TRBV7-2 and J usage is TRBJ1-2; TRBD1 is a possible D gene (5 bases). Per germline, CDR1 SGHTA and CDR2 FQGNSA. There are 14 residues in the CDR3. Trimming pared 0 bases from V and 6 bases from J, leaving 11 bases between. CDR3 sequence reads: CASSLADSFNGYTF. The CDR3 DNA reads TGTGCCAGCAGCTTAGCCGACAGTTTTAATGGCTACACCTTC.

This clonotype was detected a few times. V usage is TRBV18 and J usage is TRBJ1-2; the D is unclear. V was shortened by 3 bases and J by 5 bases, with 10 bases between the two germline ends. This CDR3 comprises 13 residues. Germline CDR1 KGHSH, CDR2 LQKENI. The CDR3 DNA reads as TGTGCCAGCTCACCCAGGACGGTATATGGCTACACCTTC. Translated, it gives CASSPRTVYGYTF. The whole variable domain, remainder taken from reference TRBV18 and TRBJ1-2, is NAGVMQNPRHLVRRRGQEARLRCSPMKGHSHVYWYRQLPEEGLKFMVYLQKENIIDESGMPKERFSAEFPKEGPSILRIQQVVRGDSAAYFCASSPRTVYGYTFGSGTRLTVV.

The chain recombines TRBV7-6 with TRBJ2-1; D perhaps matches TRBD2 (6 bases). CDR3 length equals 18 residues. Germline V gives CDR1 SGHVS, CDR2 FNYEAQ. The germline V and J ends were trimmed by 0 bases and 4 bases, with 19 bases remaining between them. The CDR3 is CASSLARRGSREYNEQFF. As DNA, the CDR3 is TGTGCCAGCAGCTTAGCACGGAGGGGCAGCAGAGAATACAATGAGCAGTTCTTC.

This clonotype was counted many times. The rearrangement joins TRBV7-2 to TRBJ1-5; D gene uncertain. The germline V gene encodes CDR1 SGHTA and CDR2 FQGNSA. The CDR3 consists of 13 residues. V was pared by 5 bases and J by 5 bases, with 10 bases between. This CDR3 reads CASSRRLDQPQHF. The CDR3 nucleotides are TGTGCCAGCAGCCGCCGACTGGATCAGCCCCAGCATTTT. The variable domain in full, with the rest retrieved from reference TRBV7-2 and TRBJ1-5, is GAGVSQSPSNKVTEKGKDVELRCDPISGHTALYWYRQSLGQGLEFLIYFQGNSAPDKSGLPSDRFSAERTGGSVSTLTIQRTQQEDSAVYLCASSRRLDQPQHFGDGTRLSIL.

This clonotype was observed a few times. J is TRBJ2-2 and V is TRBV2; 9 nucleotides align to TRBD1. The germline CDR1 and CDR2 sequences are SNHLY and FYNNEI. The CDR3 is 15 amino acids. Unmatched junction bases numbered 4, after V lost 7 bases and J lost 1 base. CDR3 sequence: CASKPGQGNTGELFF. The CDR3 DNA is TGTGCCAGCAAACCGGGACAGGGGAACACCGGGGAGCTGTTTTTT.

This clonotype showed up just a few times. V gene TRBV28 combines with J gene TRBJ2-7; perhaps TRBD2 as D (6 bases). Germline-derived CDR1 and CDR2 are MDHEN and SYDVKM. Trimming left V 5 bases short and J 7 bases short, with 12 bases between. CDR3 length equals 12 residues. The CDR3 region has the DNA TGTGCCAGCAGTCCGGGAGTACGGGAGCAGTACTTC. Translation gives CASSPGVREQYF.

The chain employs TRBV14 and TRBJ2-1; 11 bases line up with TRBD2. The CDR3 has 17 residues. The trim removed 5 bases at V and 7 bases at J, leaving 13 bases unmatched. CDR1 and CDR2 from the germline V gene are SGHDN and FVKESK. CDR3 sequence reads: CASSTRPTSGSGNEQFF. CDR3 nucleotides: TGTGCCAGCAGCACCCGCCCCACTAGCGGGAGCGGAAATGAGCAGTTCTTC.

The chain recombines TRBV5-4 with TRBJ2-2; D is ambiguous. Between the trimmed V and J ends, which lost 0 bases and 1 base, there was a span of 10 bases. Germline-derived CDR1 and CDR2 are SGHNT and YYREEE (reference sequence). The CDR3 is made up of 16 amino acids. The DNA of the CDR3 is TGTGCCAGCAGCTTGGCTGCCACCCTGAACACCGGGGAGCTGTTTTTT. It encodes CASSLAATLNTGELFF.

This clonotype was observed a handful of times. This chain links TRBV10-3 with TRBJ1-1; D is possibly TRBD1 (5 bases). The CDR3 runs 13 residues. Trimming stripped 11 bases from V and 1 base from J, with 14 bases between. Germline-derived CDR1 and CDR2 are ENHRY and SYGVKD. The CDR3 protein is CASKDNKNTEAFF. As DNA, the CDR3 is TGTGCCTCAAAGGACAATAAGAACACTGAAGCTTTCTTT.

This chain links TRBV12-3 or TRBV12-4 with TRBJ1-2, with D perhaps TRBD1 (5 bases). V lost 6 bases, J lost 3 bases, and 17 bases lay in between. The CDR3 runs 15 residues. The CDR3 DNA reads TGTGCCAGCAGGACCCGTGGGGGGGTGGACTATGGCTACACCTTC. As protein: CASRTRGGVDYGYTF.

The CDR3 bases are TGTGCCAGTAGTACTCGGACCGCCAACACTGAAGCTTTCTTT. It codes for CASSTRTANTEAFF. The chain uses TRBV19 and TRBJ1-1, with unresolved D. Trimming took off 4 bases at V and 2 bases at J, with 11 bases between the two ends. Germline V CDR1 and CDR2: LNHDA, SQIVND (reference sequence). CDR3 length: 14 amino acids.

The chain has TRBV12-3 or TRBV12-4 and TRBJ2-6; no definite D call. This CDR3 is built from 14 residues. The V end lost 1 base, the J end lost 0 bases, and 1 base lay between the germline ends. DNA for the CDR3: TGTGCCAGCAGTTTAGGCTCTGGGGCCAACGTCCTGACTTTC. Translated, it gives CASSLGSGANVLTF.

CDR3 DNA sequence: TGTGCCAGCAGCTTAGTGGCGGGAGATCGGAACATTCAGTACTTC. Its protein product is CASSLVAGDRNIQYF. The chain uses TRBV7-2 and TRBJ2-4; 7 bases are shared with TRBD2. Trimming took 1 base from V and 7 from J; bases not matched to a gene: 7. Germline loops: CDR1 SGHTA, CDR2 FQGNSA. The CDR3 is 15 residues long.

This clonotype was detected ten times or more. The J gene is TRBJ2-7, the V gene TRBV2; D is unclear. The CDR3 runs to 12 residues. Germline CDR1 is SNHLY and CDR2 is FYNNEI. The ends were cut back, 6 bases at V and 3 bases at J, with 9 bases in the middle. Written as DNA, the CDR3 is TGTGCCAGCAGGAGCAGATACTACGAGCAGTACGTC. Residues: CASRSRYYEQYV.

A note on this clonotype: A much larger clone differs by one base, so this may be a read error. The chain is built from TRBV7-2 and TRBJ1-5; 9 positions match TRBD1. This CDR3 region has 18 residues. Germline V lookup: CDR1 SGHTA, CDR2 FQGNSA. The CDR3: CASSRTGGAIISTQPQHF. Here the CDR3 DNA reads TGTGCCAGCAGCCGCACAGGGGGCGCGATTATAAGCACTCAGCCCCAGCATTTT.

The table lists this clonotype with a few counts. V gene TRBV7-2 combines with J gene TRBJ2-3; D uncertain. V lost 3 bases and J lost 6, with 13 bases in between. The CDR3 runs to 14 residues. CDR1 and CDR2 from the germline V gene are SGHTA and FQGNSA. The CDR3 sequence: CASSFLVSSDTQYF. CDR3 nucleotides: TGTGCCAGCAGCTTTTTAGTATCTTCGGATACGCAGTATTTT.

The sample holds many counts of this clonotype. The rearrangement uses TRBV7-2 and TRBJ1-2; D is unresolved. Per the germline V gene, CDR1 is SGHTA and CDR2 is FQGNSA. V was pared by 2 bases and J by 5 bases, with 9 bases between. This CDR3 is 13 amino acids long. CDR3 nucleotides: TGTGCCAGCAGCTTATTTGGGAATTATGGCTACACCTTC. This codes for CASSLFGNYGYTF.

The rearrangement uses TRBV7-2 and TRBJ1-1; D remains unclear. From germline, CDR1 is SGHTA and CDR2 FQGNSA. V lost 5 bases to trimming and J lost 1 base, with 29 bases between them. The length of the CDR3 is 20 residues. CDR3 nucleotides: TGTGCCAGCAGCCCCGGGCCCCAGATAAATAGGGTGCCTTGGAACACTGAAGCTTTCTTT. Translation: CASSPGPQINRVPWNTEAFF.

The V and J genes are TRBV18 and TRBJ2-2; D is uncertain. Deletions cut 3 bases from V and 0 bases from J, with 14 bases between. CDR3 size: 17 residues. Looked up from germline, CDR1 is KGHSH and CDR2 is LQKENI. For the CDR3, the DNA is TGTGCCAGCTCACCTTTCCTGGGAAACGCGAACACCGGGGAGCTGTTTTTT. It codes for CASSPFLGNANTGELFF. Together with reference TRBV18 and TRBJ2-2, the CDR3 gives the full variable domain: NAGVMQNPRHLVRRRGQEARLRCSPMKGHSHVYWYRQLPEEGLKFMVYLQKENIIDESGMPKERFSAEFPKEGPSILRIQQVVRGDSAAYFCASSPFLGNANTGELFFGEGSRLTVL.

The chain recombines TRBV2 with TRBJ2-5, with 9 bases fitting TRBD2. Trimming removed 3 bases from V and 5 bases from J; junction bases left unmatched: 13. Germline assignment: CDR1 SNHLY and CDR2 FYNNEI. This CDR3 has 17 amino acids. The CDR3 protein is CASSENGLAGVGETQYF. Written as DNA, the CDR3 is TGTGCCAGCAGTGAGAATGGGTTAGCGGGAGTGGGGGAGACCCAGTACTTC.

This chain uses TRBV7-2 with TRBJ2-6, with 7 positions matching TRBD1. This CDR3 region has 17 residues. Losses at the gene ends were 5 bases for V and 0 bases for J; bases not matched to a gene: 7. The germline CDR1 and CDR2 sequences are SGHTA and FQGNSA. The CDR3 DNA reads TGTGCCAGCAGCCCGGGACAGATCGACTCTGGGGCCAACGTCCTGACTTTC. It is translated as CASSPGQIDSGANVLTF. The whole variable domain, remainder taken from reference TRBV7-2 and TRBJ2-6, is GAGVSQSPSNKVTEKGKDVELRCDPISGHTALYWYRQSLGQGLEFLIYFQGNSAPDKSGLPSDRFSAERTGGSVSTLTIQRTQQEDSAVYLCASSPGQIDSGANVLTFGAGSRLTVL.

The chain joins TRBV7-2 to TRBJ2-3; no reliable D call. Trimming shortened V by 4 bases and J by 8 bases, and 10 bases separated the two germline ends. CDR3 length equals 12 residues. Germline CDR1 and CDR2: SGHTA and FQGNSA. The CDR3 sequence is CASSSNPATQYF. The CDR3 DNA follows: TGTGCCAGCAGCTCCAATCCAGCTACGCAGTATTTT. The variable domain in full, with the rest retrieved from reference TRBV7-2 and TRBJ2-3, is GAGVSQSPSNKVTEKGKDVELRCDPISGHTALYWYRQSLGQGLEFLIYFQGNSAPDKSGLPSDRFSAERTGGSVSTLTIQRTQQEDSAVYLCASSSNPATQYFGPGTRLTVL.

The sample holds a few counts of this clonotype. The V gene is TRBV7-8, the J gene TRBJ2-2; D call uncertain. The CDR3 length is 13 residues. The V end lost 5 bases, the J end lost 1 base, and 5 bases lay between the germline ends. Germline CDR1 is SGHVS and CDR2 is FQNEAQ. The CDR3 loop is CASSAVNTGELFF. DNA of the CDR3: TGTGCCAGCAGCGCGGTGAACACCGGGGAGCTGTTTTTT.

This clonotype was recorded a few times. J is TRBJ2-1 and V is TRBV7-9; 15 bases line up with TRBD2. The J segment lost 8 bases and the V segment lost 4 bases, leaving 6 bases of the junction unmatched. Germline lookup yields CDR1 SEHNR and CDR2 FQNEAQ (reference sequence). CDR3 size: 16 residues. The CDR3 DNA reads as TGTGCCAGCAGCTGGGGACTAGCGGGAGGAAAGGATGAGCAGTTCTTC. This encodes CASSWGLAGGKDEQFF.

This clonotype has a count of ten or more. This sequence joins TRBV7-8 and TRBJ1-2, with D possibly matching TRBD1 (5 bases). The V gene's germline CDR1 is SGHVS and CDR2 FQNEAQ. V was shortened by 5 bases and J by 3 bases, with 13 bases between the two germline ends. This CDR3 spans 14 amino acids. CDR3 residues: CASSPMGRDYGYTF. The CDR3 DNA sequence: TGTGCCAGCAGCCCCATGGGCAGGGACTATGGCTACACCTTC.

The chain combines TRBV20-1 with TRBJ2-5, with 7 bases identical to TRBD1. The CDR3 contains 12 residues. The germline V gene has CDR1 DFQATT and CDR2 SNEGSKA (reference sequence). The V segment lost 5 bases and the J segment 4 bases; nucleotides outside the gene matches: 4. In DNA form, the CDR3 reads TGCAGTGCTGGGGGACAGACAGAGACCCAGTACTTC. It codes for CSAGGQTETQYF.

This clonotype was counted between two and nine times. The V and J genes are TRBV28 and TRBJ2-3; 10 positions match TRBD2. There are 15 residues in the CDR3. Trimming removed 8 bases from V and 1 base from J; junction bases left unmatched: 6. The V gene's germline CDR1 is MDHEN and CDR2 SYDVKM. The CDR3 sequence: CASASGGVGTDTQYF. The CDR3 DNA reads as TGTGCCAGCGCGAGCGGGGGGGTTGGCACAGATACGCAGTATTTT.

The CDR3 here is CASNPGLAGKETQYF. The CDR3 DNA is TGTGCCAGCAACCCGGGACTAGCGGGAAAAGAGACCCAGTACTTC. The chain joins TRBV6-1 to TRBJ2-5; TRBD2 matches 13 bases. The CDR3 length is 15 residues. Germline trimming cut 7 bases from V and 3 bases from J; bases unmatched to any gene: 5. Per the germline V gene, CDR1 is MNHNS and CDR2 is SASEGT.

Concerning this clonotype itself: A single base separates this from a much larger clone, so it may be a read error. This chain links TRBV28 with TRBJ1-1; D not resolved. V dropped 6 bases and J dropped 3 bases, with 8 bases sitting between them. This CDR3 has 12 residues. Germline V gene lookup returns CDR1 MDHEN and CDR2 SYDVKM. The CDR3 region is CASSFGDTEAFF. CDR3 DNA sequence: TGTGCCAGCAGCTTTGGGGACACTGAAGCTTTCTTT.